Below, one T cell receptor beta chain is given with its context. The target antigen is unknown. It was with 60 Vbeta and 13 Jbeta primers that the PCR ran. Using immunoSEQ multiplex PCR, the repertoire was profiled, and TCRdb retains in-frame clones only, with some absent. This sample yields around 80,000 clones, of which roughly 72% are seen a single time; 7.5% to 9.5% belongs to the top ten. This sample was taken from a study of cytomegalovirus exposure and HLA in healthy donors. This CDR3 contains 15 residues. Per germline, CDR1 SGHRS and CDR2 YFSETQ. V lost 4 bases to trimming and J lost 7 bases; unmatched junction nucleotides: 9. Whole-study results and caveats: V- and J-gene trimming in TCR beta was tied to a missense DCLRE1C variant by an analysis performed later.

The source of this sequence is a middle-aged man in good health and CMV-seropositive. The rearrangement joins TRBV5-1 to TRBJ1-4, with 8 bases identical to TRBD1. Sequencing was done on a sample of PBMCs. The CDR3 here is CASSPSTGGVEKLFF. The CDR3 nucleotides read TGCGCCAGCAGCCCTTCAACAGGGGGGGTTGAAAAACTGTTTTTT.